This T cell receptor beta chain was profiled in a study of blood T cells in healthy people across ages. For the second PCR, which ran for about 6 to 12 cycles, a sample-barcoded 5' primer and a J-beta primer mix were used. TCRdb re-analysed the 5' RACE reads in MiXCR, keeping a single row per CDR3 protein. Among hundreds of thousands of distinct CDR3 sequences listed, 27% were seen once. The CDR3 loop spans 15 amino acids. V shed 4 bases and J 7 bases; nucleotides not matched to a gene: 13. Germline V CDR1 and CDR2: DFQATT, SNEGSKA (reference sequence). The sequencing sample was made of blood. The chain recombines TRBV20-1 with TRBJ2-1, with 7 bases matching TRBD2. This clonotype was sampled from a woman between 65 and 79 years old in good health. CDR3 DNA sequence: TGCAGTGCTACCCCACTAGCGATGTTCGGGAATGAGCAGTTCTTC. Protein: CSATPLAMFGNEQFF.